Described below is a single T cell receptor beta chain sequence and its context. In the study's own analysis: How many nucleated cells were present was estimated from reference gene primer amplification. Profiling relied on immunoSEQ multiplex PCR, and the TCRdb table lists in-frame clones only, not all of them. V, J and clone size are taken as reported in that table, and D and trimming were inferred from the DNA itself. The table lists roughly 50,000 clones, roughly nine tenths of them singletons. The data originate from a study of blood T cell repertoires in COVID-19. Study-wide context: Some COVID-19 samples were acute and others convalescent; all came from the United States, Italy and Spain. T cells, B-cell-depleted T cells, or PBMCs provided the cDNA or gDNA that served as material.

CDR1 and CDR2 from the germline V gene are SGHTA and FQGNSA. The CDR3 consists of 13 residues. The V and J ends lost 5 bases and 6 bases, in that order; junction bases with no gene match: 3. Sequencing was done on a sample of peripheral blood. The chain employs TRBV7-2 and TRBJ1-5; 8 bases match TRBD1. The origin of this receptor is a woman in her thirties or forties with active COVID-19. This CDR3 is CASSKDRVQPQHF. The CDR3, as DNA: TGTGCCAGCAGCAAGGACAGGGTTCAGCCCCAGCATTTT.